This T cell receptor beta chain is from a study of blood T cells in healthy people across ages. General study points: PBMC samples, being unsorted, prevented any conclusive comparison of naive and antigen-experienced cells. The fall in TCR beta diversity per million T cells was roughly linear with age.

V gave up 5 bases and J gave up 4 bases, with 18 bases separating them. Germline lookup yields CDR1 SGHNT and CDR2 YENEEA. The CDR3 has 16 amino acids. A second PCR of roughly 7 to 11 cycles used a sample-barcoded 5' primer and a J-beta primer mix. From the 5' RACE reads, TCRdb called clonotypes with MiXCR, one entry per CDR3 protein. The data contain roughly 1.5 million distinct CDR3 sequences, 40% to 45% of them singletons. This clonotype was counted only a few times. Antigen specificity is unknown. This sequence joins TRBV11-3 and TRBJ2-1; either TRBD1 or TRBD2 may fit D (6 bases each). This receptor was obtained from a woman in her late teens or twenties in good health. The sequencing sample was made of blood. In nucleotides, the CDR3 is TGTGCCAGCAGCCCAGGGGTTGCGGGAATTTACAATGAGCAGTTCTTC. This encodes CASSPGVAGIYNEQFF.